Ten or more counts support the clone carrying this T cell receptor (beta chain). Antigen specificity is unknown. TCRdb called the multiplex PCR reads again in MiXCR, with one record for every CDR3 protein. Here the sample spans under 25,000 distinct CDR3 sequences, around two fifths being singletons. The data were taken from a study of breast tumors, draining lymph nodes, adjacent tissues. Notes on the study in general: Luminal-like breast cancer showed significantly greater tumor-nontumor repertoire similarity than basal-like breast cancer did. Tumor TCR diversity was below lymph nodes but above nontumor tissue.

The source of this sequence is a female donor with breast cancer. Some clones in this sample may be carry-over from other donors' samples. Sequenced input: breast tumor tissue.

The CDR3 nucleotides are TGTGCCGCGTCCCGAGCGGCAGTCGATGAGCAGTTCTTC. Residues: CAASRAAVDEQFF. This chain connects TRBV6-6 to TRBJ2-1; a possible D gene is TRBD2 (5 bases). Germline V lookup: CDR1 MNHNY, CDR2 SVGAGI (reference sequence). This CDR3 spans 13 amino acids. The germline V and J ends were trimmed by 11 bases and 8 bases, with 19 bases remaining between them.